This TCR beta chain derives from a study of T cells in Graves' hyperthyroidism and ophthalmopathy. A word on this clonotype: What it binds is not known.

Amplified regions were TCR beta CDR3 sequences from RNA transcripts. The study used the HTBI primer set for a first-round RT-PCR of the TCR CDR3. TCRdb analysed the multiplex PCR reads with MiXCR anew, one entry per CDR3 protein. The repertoire holds some 700,000 distinct CDR3 sequences, with roughly 17% as singletons. Germline values: CDR1 LGHDT, CDR2 YNNKEL (reference sequence). Germline trimming cut 7 bases from V and 5 bases from J; bases unmatched to any gene: 11. The CDR3 is 15 residues long. Study conclusions and caveats: Model output signaled ophthalmopathy a median 6.5 months ahead of onset. Appearing also in blood were most of the thyroid clonotypes expanded above 0.001.

No progression to ophthalmopathy during 18 months of follow-up defined stable disease. An approximately 10 ml volume of fresh peripheral blood provided the PBMCs. Input material: blood. The chain combines TRBV3-1 with TRBJ2-1; 7 nucleotides agree with TRBD2. This sequence originates from a man between 45 and 60 years old with Graves' hyperthyroidism. The DNA for the CDR3 is TGTGCCAGCATCCAGACTAGCAAGGACCACAATGAGCAGTTCTTC. Translation gives CASIQTSKDHNEQFF.